The clone carrying this T cell receptor beta chain came up many times. Its antigen is not identified. TCRdb passed the 5' RACE reads through MiXCR, listing each CDR3 protein once. Of under 60,000 distinct CDR3 sequences detected, around 5.2% appear once; the ten largest clones hold approximately 4.1%. The sample is drawn from a study of early T cells in non-severe SARS-CoV-2 infection. Study-level findings and limits: VDJdb matching skewed toward anti-spike CD8 responses, missing private and CD4 specificities.

With 2 bases clipped from V and 4 bases from J, the junction kept 3 bases outside the gene matches. The CDR3 consists of 14 residues. The J gene is TRBJ1-1, the V gene TRBV12-3 or TRBV12-4; 8 positions match TRBD1. Material for sequencing was whole blood. The origin of this receptor is an adult who was a healthcare worker with PCR-confirmed SARS-CoV-2 infection or an uninfected control (not recorded which). CDR3 sequence: CASSLRTGPTEAFF. The CDR3 region has the DNA TGTGCCAGCAGTTTACGGACAGGGCCCACTGAAGCTTTCTTT.